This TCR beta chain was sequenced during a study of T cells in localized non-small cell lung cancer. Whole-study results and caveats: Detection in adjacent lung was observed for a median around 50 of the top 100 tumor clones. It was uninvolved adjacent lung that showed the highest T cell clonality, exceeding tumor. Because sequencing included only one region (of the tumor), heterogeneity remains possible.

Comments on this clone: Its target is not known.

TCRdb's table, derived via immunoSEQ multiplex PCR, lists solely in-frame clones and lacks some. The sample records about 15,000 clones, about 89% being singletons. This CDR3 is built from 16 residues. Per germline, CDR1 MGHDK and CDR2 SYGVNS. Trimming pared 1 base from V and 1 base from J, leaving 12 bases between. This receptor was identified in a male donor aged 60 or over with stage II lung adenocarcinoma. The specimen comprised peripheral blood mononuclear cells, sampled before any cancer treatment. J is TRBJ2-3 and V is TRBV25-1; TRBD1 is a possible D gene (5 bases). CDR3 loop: CASSESQASGTDTQYF. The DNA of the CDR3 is TGTGCCAGCAGTGAATCACAGGCATCAGGCACAGATACGCAGTATTTT.